What follows is one T cell receptor (beta chain) and its context. Its antigen is unidentified. This CDR3 has 11 amino acids. Trimming stripped 2 bases from V and 10 bases from J, with 9 bases between. In germline, CDR1 is SQVTM, CDR2 ANQGSEA. This PCR relied on a set of 60 Vbeta primers and 13 Jbeta primers. Generated by immunoSEQ multiplex PCR, the TCRdb table keeps only in-frame clones and is missing some. The sample lists 100,000 to 150,000 clones, around 73% occurring once. The data are from a study of cytomegalovirus exposure and HLA in healthy donors. Study results and caveats: A later analysis linked a missense variant in DCLRE1C to the trimming of TCR beta V and J genes. The study had only CMV serostatus as immune exposure information.

The genes are TRBV29-1 and TRBJ2-1, with D perhaps matching TRBD2 (6 bases). Sequencing used PBMCs. This TCR derives from a female donor in good health and CMV-seronegative. The CDR3 region is CSVETGAEQFF. The CDR3 region has the DNA TGCAGCGTTGAAACGGGAGCCGAGCAGTTCTTC.